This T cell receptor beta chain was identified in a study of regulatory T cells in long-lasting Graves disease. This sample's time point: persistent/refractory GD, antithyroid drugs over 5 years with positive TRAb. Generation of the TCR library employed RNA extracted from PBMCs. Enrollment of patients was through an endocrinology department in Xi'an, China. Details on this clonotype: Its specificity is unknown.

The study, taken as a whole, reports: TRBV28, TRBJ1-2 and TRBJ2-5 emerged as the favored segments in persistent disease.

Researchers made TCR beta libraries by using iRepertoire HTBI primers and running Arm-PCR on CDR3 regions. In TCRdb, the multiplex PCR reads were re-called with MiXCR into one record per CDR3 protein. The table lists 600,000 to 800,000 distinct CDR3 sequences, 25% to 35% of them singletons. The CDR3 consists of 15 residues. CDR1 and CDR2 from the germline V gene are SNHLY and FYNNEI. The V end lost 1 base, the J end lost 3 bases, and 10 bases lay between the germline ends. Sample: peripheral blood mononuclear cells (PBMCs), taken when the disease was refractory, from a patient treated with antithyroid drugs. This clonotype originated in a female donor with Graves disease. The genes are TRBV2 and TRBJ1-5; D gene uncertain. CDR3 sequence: CASSEGWPLNQPQHF. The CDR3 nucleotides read TGTGCCAGCAGTGAAGGTTGGCCCCTCAATCAGCCCCAGCATTTT.